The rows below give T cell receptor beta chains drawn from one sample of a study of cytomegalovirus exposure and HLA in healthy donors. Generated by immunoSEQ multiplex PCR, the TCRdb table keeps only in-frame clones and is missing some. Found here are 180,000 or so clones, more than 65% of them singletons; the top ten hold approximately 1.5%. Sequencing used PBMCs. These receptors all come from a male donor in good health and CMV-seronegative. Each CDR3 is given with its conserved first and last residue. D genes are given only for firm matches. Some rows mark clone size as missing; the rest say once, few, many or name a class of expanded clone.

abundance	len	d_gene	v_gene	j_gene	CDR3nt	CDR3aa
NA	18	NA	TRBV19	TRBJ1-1	TGTGCCAGTAGTGTCGACAGGACGAAGTCTTGGTGGGACACTGAAGCTTTCTTT	CASSVDRTKSWWDTEAFF
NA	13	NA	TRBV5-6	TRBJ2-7	TGTGCCAGCAGCTTGGGACCGGGCTACGAGCAGTACTTC	CASSLGPGYEQYF
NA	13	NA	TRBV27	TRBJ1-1	TGTGCCAGCAGTTGGGGCCTGAACACTGAAGCTTTCTTT	CASSWGLNTEAFF
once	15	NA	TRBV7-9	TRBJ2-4	TGTGCCAGCAGCTCCTCCATGGCAGCCAAAAACATTCAGTACTTC	CASSSSMAAKNIQYF
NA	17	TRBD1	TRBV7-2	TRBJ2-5	TGTGCCAGCAGCTCCAATCCGGGACAGGGCAAACAAGAGACCCAGTACTTC	CASSSNPGQGKQETQYF
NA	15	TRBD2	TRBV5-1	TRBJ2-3	TGCGCCAGCAGTCCCGGGGGGGCAAGCACAGATACGCAGTATTTT	CASSPGGASTDTQYF
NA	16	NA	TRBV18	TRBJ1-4	TGTGCCAGCTCACCACTGGGGCCCGGGTGGAATGAAAAACTGTTTTTT	CASSPLGPGWNEKLFF
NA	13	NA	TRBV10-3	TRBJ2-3	TGTGCCATCAGACCCGGGGGTGAAGATACGCAGTATTTT	CAIRPGGEDTQYF
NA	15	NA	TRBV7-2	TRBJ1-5	TGTGCCAGCAGCCCAACCCCGACGAGGAATCAGCCCCAGCATTTT	CASSPTPTRNQPQHF
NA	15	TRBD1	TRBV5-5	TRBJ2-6	TGTGCCAGCAGCTTGGCCACGGACAGGGTCCGCGTCCTGACTTTC	CASSLATDRVRVLTF
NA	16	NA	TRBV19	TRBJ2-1	TGTGCCAGTACCTCCCCCTTGGCAGGCTCCTACAATGAGCAGTTCTTC	CASTSPLAGSYNEQFF
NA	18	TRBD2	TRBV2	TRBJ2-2	TGTGCCAGCAGGGAGGGACTAGCGGGCACTTCGAACACCGGGGAGCTGTTTTTT	CASREGLAGTSNTGELFF
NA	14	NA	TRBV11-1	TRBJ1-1	TGTGCCAGCAGCGTAGGCAGGGAATCCCCTGAAGCTTTCTTT	CASSVGRESPEAFF
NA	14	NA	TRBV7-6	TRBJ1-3	TGTGCCAGCAGCCCCCAGGGGACTGGAAACACCATATATTTT	CASSPQGTGNTIYF
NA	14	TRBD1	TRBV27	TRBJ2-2	TGTGCCAGCCGTAGACAGGGGGGTCTCGGGGAGCTGTTTTTT	CASRRQGGLGELFF
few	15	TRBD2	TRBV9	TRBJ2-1	TGTGCCAGCAGCGTAGTGGTGGGAGGGTACAATGAGCAGTTCTTC	CASSVVVGGYNEQFF
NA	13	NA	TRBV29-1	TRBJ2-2	TGCAGCGTCAGGGCGCCGAACACCGGGGAGCTGTTTTTT	CSVRAPNTGELFF
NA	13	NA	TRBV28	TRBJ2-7	TGTGCCAGCAATAGAGCCGGGAGCCACGAGCAGTACTTC	CASNRAGSHEQYF
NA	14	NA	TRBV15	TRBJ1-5	TGTGCCACCAGCCTGGTCTATAGCAATCAGCCCCAGCATTTT	CATSLVYSNQPQHF
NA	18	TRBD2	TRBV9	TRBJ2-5	TGTGCCAGCAGCGAATCTAGCGGGACGTCCTACACACAAGAGACCCAGTACTTC	CASSESSGTSYTQETQYF
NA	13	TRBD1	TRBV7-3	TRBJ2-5	TGTTCCAGCAGCTCGGGACAGCAAGAGACCCAGTACTTC	CSSSSGQQETQYF